This T cell receptor (beta chain) was profiled in a study of blood T cell repertoires in COVID-19. In the study overall: COVID-19 samples collected from the United States, Italy and Spain covered acute and convalescent phases. In each case, the material was cDNA or gDNA derived from T cells, B-cell-depleted T cells, or PBMCs.

Germline CDR1 is MDHEN and CDR2 is SYDVKM. V lost 3 bases and J lost 5; bases outside the gene matches: 12. This CDR3 comprises 16 residues. Per the original methods: Nucleated cell number was recorded as an estimate derived from reference gene primer amplification. TCRdb's table, derived via immunoSEQ multiplex PCR, lists solely in-frame clones and lacks some. Clone size and V and J calls were adopted from that table, with D and trimming inferred from the DNA. The table shows 250,000 to 300,000 clones, with around nine tenths occurring only once. The TCR comes from a man aged 50 or older with acute or convalescent COVID-19. The sequencing input was peripheral blood. This chain links TRBV28 with TRBJ1-2; 7 nucleotides align to TRBD1. For the CDR3, the DNA is TGTGCCAGCAGTTTCCCTGGGACAGTACAGTTATATGGCTACACCTTC. Translation gives CASSFPGTVQLYGYTF.